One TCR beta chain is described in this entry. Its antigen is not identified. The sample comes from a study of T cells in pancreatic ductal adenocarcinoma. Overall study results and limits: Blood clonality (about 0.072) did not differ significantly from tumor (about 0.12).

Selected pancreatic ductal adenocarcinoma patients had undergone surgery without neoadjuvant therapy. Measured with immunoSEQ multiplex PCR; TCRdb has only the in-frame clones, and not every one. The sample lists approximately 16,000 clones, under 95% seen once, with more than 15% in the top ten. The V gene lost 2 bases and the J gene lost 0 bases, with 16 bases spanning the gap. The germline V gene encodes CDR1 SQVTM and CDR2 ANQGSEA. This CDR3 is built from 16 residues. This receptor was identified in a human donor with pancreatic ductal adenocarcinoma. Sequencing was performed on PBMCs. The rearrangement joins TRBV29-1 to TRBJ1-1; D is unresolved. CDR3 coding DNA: TGCAGCGTTGAATACCCCCTGGGCAAGATGAACACTGAAGCTTTCTTT. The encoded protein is CSVEYPLGKMNTEAFF.